This T cell receptor beta chain was captured in a study of molecular identifiers for immune sequencing clone quantification. Library preparation followed earlier protocols using designated TCR primers. MiXCR, applied by TCRdb to the PCR reads, yields one record per CDR3 protein. The sample contains approximately 41,000 distinct CDR3 sequences, under 25% of which appear only once. Study-level results: Whereas naive cells kept under 1% of molecules in clones above 20 RNA copies, such clones held over 97% in effectors.

This clonotype was picked up one time. Its antigen is unknown. With RNA at 10%, 30% or 50%, naive CD8 libraries came from approximately 20,000 to 1,000,000 sorted cells. There are 15 residues in the CDR3. From germline, CDR1 is SGDLS and CDR2 YYNGEE. Trimming took 0 bases from V and 5 from J; bases not matched to a gene: 6. J is TRBJ2-7 and V is TRBV9; TRBD2 aligns across 9 bases. Sequenced input: naive CD8+ T cells from blood, with Jurkat cell RNA spiked in. Subset denoted: FACS-sorted CD8+CD4-CCR7+CD45RA+ naive T cells. The source is a human donor in good health. Some libraries in this study had Jurkat cell RNA spiked in. This CDR3 is CASSVDGRTSDEQYF. DNA of the CDR3: TGTGCCAGCAGCGTAGATGGGAGGACTAGCGACGAGCAGTACTTC.